This T cell receptor beta chain was captured by sequencing in a study of CD8 T cells in cerebrospinal fluid in Alzheimer's disease. The study's findings and limits: The largest CSF clone was proportionally bigger in mild cognitive impairment or Alzheimer's disease than controls. EBV-specific clones showed no enrichment in Alzheimer's patients and were not the top expanded clones.

Its frequency marks this clonotype as medium-sized. Antigen unknown. The CDR3 sequence is 13 residues long. The germline CDR1 and CDR2 sequences are SGHTA and FQGNSA. After re-calling the 10x single-cell sequencing reads, TCRdb lists one entry per CDR3 protein, DNA absent. The data include about 720 distinct CDR3 sequences; the top ten clones carry around a fifth. Sequencing input: cerebrospinal fluid. This TCR derives from a human donor in good health. The V and J genes are TRBV7-2 and TRBJ2-7. Here the CDR3 reads CASSFDATYEQYF.